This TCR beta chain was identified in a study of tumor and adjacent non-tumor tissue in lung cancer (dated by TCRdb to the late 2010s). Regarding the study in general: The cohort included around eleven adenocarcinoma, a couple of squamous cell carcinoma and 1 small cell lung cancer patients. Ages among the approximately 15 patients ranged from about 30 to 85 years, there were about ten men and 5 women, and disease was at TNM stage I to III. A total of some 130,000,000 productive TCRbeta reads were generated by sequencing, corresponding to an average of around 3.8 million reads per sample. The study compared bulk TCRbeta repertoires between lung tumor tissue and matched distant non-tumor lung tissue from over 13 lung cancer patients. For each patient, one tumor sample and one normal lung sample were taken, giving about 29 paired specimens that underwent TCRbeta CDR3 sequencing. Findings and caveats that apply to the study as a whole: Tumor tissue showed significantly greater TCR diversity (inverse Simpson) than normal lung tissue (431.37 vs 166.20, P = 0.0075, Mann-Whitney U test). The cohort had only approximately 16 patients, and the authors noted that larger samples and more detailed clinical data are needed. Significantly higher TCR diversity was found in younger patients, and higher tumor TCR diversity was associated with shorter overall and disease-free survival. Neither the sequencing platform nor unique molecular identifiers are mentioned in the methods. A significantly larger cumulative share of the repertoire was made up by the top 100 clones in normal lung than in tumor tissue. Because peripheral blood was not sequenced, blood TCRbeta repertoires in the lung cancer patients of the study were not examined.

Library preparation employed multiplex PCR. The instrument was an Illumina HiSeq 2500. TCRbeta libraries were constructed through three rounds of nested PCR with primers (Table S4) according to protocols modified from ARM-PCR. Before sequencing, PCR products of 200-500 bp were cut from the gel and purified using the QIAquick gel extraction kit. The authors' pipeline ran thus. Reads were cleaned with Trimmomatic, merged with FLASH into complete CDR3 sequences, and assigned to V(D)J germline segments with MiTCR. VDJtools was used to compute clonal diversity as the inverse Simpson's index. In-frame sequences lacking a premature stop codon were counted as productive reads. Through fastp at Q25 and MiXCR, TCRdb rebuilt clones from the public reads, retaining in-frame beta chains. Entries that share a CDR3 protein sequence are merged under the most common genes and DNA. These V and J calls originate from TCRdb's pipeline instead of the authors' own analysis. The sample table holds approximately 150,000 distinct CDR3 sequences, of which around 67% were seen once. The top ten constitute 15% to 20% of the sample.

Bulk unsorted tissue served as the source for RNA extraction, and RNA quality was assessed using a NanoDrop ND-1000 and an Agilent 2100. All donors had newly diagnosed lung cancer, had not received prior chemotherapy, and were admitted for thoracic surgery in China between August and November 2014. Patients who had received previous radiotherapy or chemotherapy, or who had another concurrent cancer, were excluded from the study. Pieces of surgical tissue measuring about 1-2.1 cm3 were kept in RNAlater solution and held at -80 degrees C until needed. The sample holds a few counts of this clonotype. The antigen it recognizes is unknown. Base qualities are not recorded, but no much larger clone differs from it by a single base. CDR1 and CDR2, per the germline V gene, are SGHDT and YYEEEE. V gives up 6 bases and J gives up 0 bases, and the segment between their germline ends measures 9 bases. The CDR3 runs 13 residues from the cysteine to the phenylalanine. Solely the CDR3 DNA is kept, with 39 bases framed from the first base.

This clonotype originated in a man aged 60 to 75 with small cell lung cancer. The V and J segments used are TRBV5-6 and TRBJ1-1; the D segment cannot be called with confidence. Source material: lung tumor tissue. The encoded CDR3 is CASNRIVNTEAFF. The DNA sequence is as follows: TGTGCCAGCAACCGAATTGTGAACACTGAAGCTTTCTTT.